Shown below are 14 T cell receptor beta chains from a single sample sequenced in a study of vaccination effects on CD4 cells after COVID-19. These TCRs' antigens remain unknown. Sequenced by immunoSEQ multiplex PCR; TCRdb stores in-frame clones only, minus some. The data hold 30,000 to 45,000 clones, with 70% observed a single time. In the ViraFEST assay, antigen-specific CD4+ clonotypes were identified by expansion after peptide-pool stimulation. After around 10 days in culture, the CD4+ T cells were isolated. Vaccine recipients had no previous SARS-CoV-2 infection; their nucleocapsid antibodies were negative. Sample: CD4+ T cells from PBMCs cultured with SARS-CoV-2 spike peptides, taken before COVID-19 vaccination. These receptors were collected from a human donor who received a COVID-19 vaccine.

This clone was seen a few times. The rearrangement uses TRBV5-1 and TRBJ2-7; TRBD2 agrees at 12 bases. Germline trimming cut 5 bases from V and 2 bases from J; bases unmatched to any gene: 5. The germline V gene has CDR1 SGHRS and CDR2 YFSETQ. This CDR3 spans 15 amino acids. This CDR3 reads CASSYGLAGTYEQYF. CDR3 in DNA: TGCGCCAGCAGTTACGGACTAGCGGGGACCTACGAGCAGTACTTC.

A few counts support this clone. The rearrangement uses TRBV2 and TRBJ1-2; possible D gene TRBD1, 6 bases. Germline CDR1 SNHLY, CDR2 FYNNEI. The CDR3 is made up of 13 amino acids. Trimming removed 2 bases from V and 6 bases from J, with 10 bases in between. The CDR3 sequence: CASSEKGGHGYTF. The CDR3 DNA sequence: TGTGCCAGCAGTGAAAAGGGGGGCCATGGCTACACCTTC. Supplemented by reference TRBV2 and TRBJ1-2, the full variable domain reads EPEVTQTPSHQVTQMGQEVILRCVPISNHLYFYWYRQILGQKVEFLVSFYNNEISEKSEIFDDQFSVERPDGSNFTLKIRSTKLEDSAMYFCASSEKGGHGYTFGSGTRLTVV.

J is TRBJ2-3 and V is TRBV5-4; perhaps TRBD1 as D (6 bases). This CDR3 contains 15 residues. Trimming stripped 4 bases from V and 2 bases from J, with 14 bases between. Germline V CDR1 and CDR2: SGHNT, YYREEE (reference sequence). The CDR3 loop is CASSAGQPNTDTQYF. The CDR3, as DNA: TGTGCCAGCAGCGCCGGACAGCCTAACACAGATACGCAGTATTTT.

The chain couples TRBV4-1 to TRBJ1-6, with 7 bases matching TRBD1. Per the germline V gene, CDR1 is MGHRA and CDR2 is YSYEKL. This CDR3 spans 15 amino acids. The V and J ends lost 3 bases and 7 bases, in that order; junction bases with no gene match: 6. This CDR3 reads CASSHPGQQNSPLHF. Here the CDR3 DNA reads TGCGCCAGCAGCCACCCGGGACAGCAAAATTCACCCCTCCACTTT.

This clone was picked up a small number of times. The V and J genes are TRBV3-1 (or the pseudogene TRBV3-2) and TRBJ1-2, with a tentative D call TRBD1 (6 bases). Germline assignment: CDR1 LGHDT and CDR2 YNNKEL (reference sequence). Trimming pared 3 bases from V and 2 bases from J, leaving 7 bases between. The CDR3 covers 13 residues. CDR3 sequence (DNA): TGTGCCAGCAGCCACGGACAGAACTATGGCTACACCTTC. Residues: CASSHGQNYGYTF.

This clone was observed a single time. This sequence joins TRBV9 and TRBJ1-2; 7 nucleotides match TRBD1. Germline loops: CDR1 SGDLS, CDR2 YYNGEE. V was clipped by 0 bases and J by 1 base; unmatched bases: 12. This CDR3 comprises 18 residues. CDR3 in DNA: TGTGCCAGCAGCGTAGAAGGGGTCCCAGGGGGGGGTAACTATGGCTACACCTTC. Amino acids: CASSVEGVPGGGNYGYTF. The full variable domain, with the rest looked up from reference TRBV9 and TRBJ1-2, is DSGVTQTPKHLITATGQRVTLRCSPRSGDLSVYWYQQSLDQGLQFLIQYYNGEERAKGNILERFSAQQFPDLHSELNLSSLELGDSALYFCASSVEGVPGGGNYGYTFGSGTRLTVV.

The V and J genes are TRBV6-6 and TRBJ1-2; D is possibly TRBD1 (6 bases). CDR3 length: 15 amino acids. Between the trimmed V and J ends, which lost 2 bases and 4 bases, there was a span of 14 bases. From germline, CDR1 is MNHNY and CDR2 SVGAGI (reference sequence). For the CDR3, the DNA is TGTGCCAGCAGTTACGTAGGGGGTATATCCTATGGCTACACCTTC. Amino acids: CASSYVGGISYGYTF.

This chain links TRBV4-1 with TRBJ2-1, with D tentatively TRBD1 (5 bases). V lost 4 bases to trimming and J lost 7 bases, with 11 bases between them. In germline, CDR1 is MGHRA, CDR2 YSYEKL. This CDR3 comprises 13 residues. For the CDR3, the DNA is TGCGCCAGCAGCCGACCAGGGCGGAATGAGCAGTTCTTC. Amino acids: CASSRPGRNEQFF.

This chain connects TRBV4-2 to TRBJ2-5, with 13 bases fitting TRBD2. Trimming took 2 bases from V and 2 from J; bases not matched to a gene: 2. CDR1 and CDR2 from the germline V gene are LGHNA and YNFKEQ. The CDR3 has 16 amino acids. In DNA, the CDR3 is TGTGCCAGCAGCCAACTGGGACTAGCGGGGCAAGAGACCCAGTACTTC. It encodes CASSQLGLAGQETQYF.

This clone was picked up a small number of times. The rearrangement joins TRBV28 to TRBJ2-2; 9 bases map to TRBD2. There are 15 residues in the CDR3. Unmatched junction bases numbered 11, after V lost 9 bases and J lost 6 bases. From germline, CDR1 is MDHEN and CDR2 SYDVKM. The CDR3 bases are TGTGCCAGAGATACCCATGGGACTAGCCCCGGGGAGCTGTTTTTT. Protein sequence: CARDTHGTSPGELFF.

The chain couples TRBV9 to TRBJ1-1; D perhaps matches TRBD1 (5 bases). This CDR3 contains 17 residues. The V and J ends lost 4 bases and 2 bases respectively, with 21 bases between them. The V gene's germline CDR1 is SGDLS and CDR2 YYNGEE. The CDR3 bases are TGTGCCAGCAGCCGGTACCCGGGACCGACTTTCAACACTGAAGCTTTCTTT. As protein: CASSRYPGPTFNTEAFF.

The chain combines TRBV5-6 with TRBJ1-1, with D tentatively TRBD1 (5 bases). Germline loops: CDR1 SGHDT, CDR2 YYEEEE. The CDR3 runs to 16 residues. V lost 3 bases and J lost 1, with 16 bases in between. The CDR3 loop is CASSYAPGRANTEAFF. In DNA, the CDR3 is TGTGCCAGCAGCTATGCCCCCGGCAGGGCGAACACTGAAGCTTTCTTT.

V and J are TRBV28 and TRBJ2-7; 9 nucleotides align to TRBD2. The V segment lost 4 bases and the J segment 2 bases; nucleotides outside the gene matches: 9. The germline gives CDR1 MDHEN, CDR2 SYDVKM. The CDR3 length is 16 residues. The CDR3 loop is CASSYPPSGRTYEQYF. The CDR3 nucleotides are TGTGCCAGCAGTTATCCCCCAAGCGGGAGGACCTACGAGCAGTACTTC.

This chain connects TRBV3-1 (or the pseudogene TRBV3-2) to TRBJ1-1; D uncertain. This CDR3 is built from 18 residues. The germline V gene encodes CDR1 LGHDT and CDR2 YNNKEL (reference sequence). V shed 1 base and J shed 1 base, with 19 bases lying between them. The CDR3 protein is CASSQVSSWDLGNTEAFF. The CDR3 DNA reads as TGTGCCAGCAGCCAAGTAAGTTCCTGGGATCTTGGGAACACTGAAGCTTTCTTT.